A selection of T cell receptor beta chains follows, all from one sample in a study of blood T cell repertoires in COVID-19. Some clones are missing from TCRdb's copy, which holds only in-frame ones; the method was immunoSEQ multiplex PCR. This table has over 200,000 clones, 92% appearing once. The sample consisted of peripheral blood. Receptors were obtained from a man in his fifties or sixties with COVID-19, enrolled during active disease. Each CDR3 is given with its conserved first and last residue. The order of the fields is V gene, D gene, J gene, clone size, CDR3 DNA, CDR3 protein. The D gene is left open where the match is weak. Clone size is not always given. Where it is, it says once, few, many or a class for expanded clones.

TRBV14	-	TRBJ1-1	-	TGTGCCAGCAGCCAAGACCTACAGGGAGAAGCTTTCTTT	CASSQDLQGEAFF
TRBV6-5	TRBD2	TRBJ2-2	-	TGTGCCAGCAGCCGGAGCGGGGCCAACACCGGGGAGCTGTTTTTT	CASSRSGANTGELFF
TRBV19	-	TRBJ1-2	-	TGTGCCAGTAATGGAGGGCAACTCCCTAACTATGGCTACACCTTC	CASNGGQLPNYGYTF
TRBV2	TRBD1	TRBJ1-3	-	TGTGCCAGCAGTGTGGACAGGGGGCATGGAAACACCATATATTTT	CASSVDRGHGNTIYF
TRBV29-1	-	TRBJ1-1	-	TGCAGCGTTGAAGGTGGGCCCACTGAAGCTTTCTTT	CSVEGGPTEAFF
TRBV19	TRBD1	TRBJ2-1	once	TGTGCCAGTAGTACTGGACAGGGGGGGGGTATCGTGCAGTTCTTC	CASSTGQGGGIVQFF
TRBV6-5	TRBD1	TRBJ1-5	-	TGTGCCAGCAGGCGGGACAGCTCACAGCCCCAGCATTTT	CASRRDSSQPQHF
TRBV7-8	-	TRBJ1-1	once	TGTGCCAGCAGCTCCGCAGGGTTGGCCACTGAAGCTTTCTTT	CASSSAGLATEAFF
TRBV5-1	-	TRBJ1-2	many	TGCGCCAGCAGCTTGGAAGGGGCGTCTGGCTACACCTTC	CASSLEGASGYTF
TRBV18	-	TRBJ2-1	-	TGTGCCAGCTCACAAAACCTCGGGTACTCCTACAATGAGCAGTTCTTC	CASSQNLGYSYNEQFF
TRBV2	-	TRBJ1-1	-	TGTGCCAGCACCCCTCTCATTCGGGGGAGGGGGAACACTGAAGCTTTCTTT	CASTPLIRGRGNTEAFF
TRBV19	TRBD1	TRBJ2-7	-	TGTGCCACCGGGACAGGGATTCCCTACGAGCAGTACTTC	CATGTGIPYEQYF
TRBV19	TRBD1	TRBJ1-2	-	TGTGCCAGTAGTATACTGACAGGGGGCAGAGTCGGGGTCTATGGCTACACCTTC	CASSILTGGRVGVYGYTF
TRBV24-1	-	TRBJ2-1	-	TGTGCCACCAGTGATTTGATGAGTAGCTCCTACAATGAGCAGTTCTTC	CATSDLMSSSYNEQFF
TRBV4-3	TRBD1	TRBJ1-1	-	TGCGCCAGCAGCCAAGAGGGACAGGGAACTGAAGCTTTCTTT	CASSQEGQGTEAFF
TRBV5-5	-	TRBJ1-2	once	TGTGCCAGCAGCTTGGCCGGCACCGGACTTAACTATGGCTACACCTTC	CASSLAGTGLNYGYTF
TRBV27	TRBD1	TRBJ1-2	-	TGTGCCAGCAGTTTATCCCGGGACAGGGGGCGCGGGGGCTACACCTTC	CASSLSRDRGRGGYTF
TRBV5-4	TRBD2	TRBJ2-2	-	TGTGCCAGCAGCTTCCAGAGCGGGAGTCGGACCGGGGAGCTGTTTTTT	CASSFQSGSRTGELFF
TRBV9	TRBD1	TRBJ1-1	-	TGTGCCAGCAGCGCCTTTTCCTCCCGGACAGGGGGAACTGAAGCTTTCTTT	CASSAFSSRTGGTEAFF
TRBV6-5	-	TRBJ2-7	-	TGTGCCAGCAATCCAAACACAGGTTCCTACGAGCAGTACTTC	CASNPNTGSYEQYF
TRBV6-5	TRBD2	TRBJ2-7	-	TGTGCCAGCAGGCGGTCCCGGGGGGGATCCTACGAGCAGTACTTC	CASRRSRGGSYEQYF
TRBV6-6	-	TRBJ2-3	-	TGTGCCAGCGTGAGTAGCGGCACAGATACGCAGTATTTT	CASVSSGTDTQYF
TRBV3-1/TRBV3-2	TRBD1	TRBJ2-1	-	TGTGCCAGCAGCCAGCCCCTTGTATCCGGGACAGTACTATACAATGAGCAGTTCTTC	CASSQPLVSGTVLYNEQFF
TRBV5-5	TRBD2	TRBJ2-1	few	TGTGCCAGCAGCTTGGAAACTAGCGGTAATGAGCAGTTCTTC	CASSLETSGNEQFF
TRBV3-1/TRBV3-2	-	TRBJ2-7	-	TGTGCCAGCAGCCAAGGAACAGGCTCCTACGAGCAGTACTTC	CASSQGTGSYEQYF
TRBV11-2	-	TRBJ1-1	once	TGTGCCAGCAGCTTAGACAGGAACACTGAAGCTTTCTTT	CASSLDRNTEAFF
TRBV28	TRBD2	TRBJ2-3	-	TGTGCCAGCAGTCAAGCGGGGACCACAGATACGCAGTATTTT	CASSQAGTTDTQYF
TRBV7-2	TRBD1	TRBJ1-1	-	TGTGCCAGCAGCTTAGGGGACAGGGTGGAAACTGAAGCTTTCTTT	CASSLGDRVETEAFF
TRBV6-5	-	TRBJ1-1	-	TGTGCCAGCCTAAAACTCCCGAACACTGAAGCTTTCTTT	CASLKLPNTEAFF
TRBV6-5	-	TRBJ1-5	-	TGTGCCAGCAGTTACGGACGGGGAAATCAGCCCCAGCATTTT	CASSYGRGNQPQHF
TRBV6-2/TRBV6-3	TRBD2	TRBJ2-7	-	TGTGCCAGCAGTTACTCGTTTGGACTAGCGGGAGGATCCTACGAGCAGTACTTC	CASSYSFGLAGGSYEQYF
TRBV19	TRBD1	TRBJ1-2	once	TGTGCCAGTAGTACGGGACAGGGCTATGACTATGGCTACACCTTC	CASSTGQGYDYGYTF
TRBV5-8	-	TRBJ1-4	-	TGTGCCAGCAGCTTGGTCAGGACTAATGAAAAACTGTTTTTT	CASSLVRTNEKLFF
TRBV7-9	TRBD2	TRBJ2-1	-	TGTGCCAGCAGCTCAGGACTAGCGGGAGGCTCCTACAATGAGCAGTTCTTC	CASSSGLAGGSYNEQFF
TRBV7-9	TRBD2	TRBJ2-1	-	TGTGCCAGCAGCCGTGGACTAGCGGGAGGTGAGCAGTTCTTC	CASSRGLAGGEQFF
TRBV5-4	TRBD2	TRBJ2-7	-	TGTGCCAGCAGCTTGACTAGCGGGGGGGCAATGATGAACGAGCAGTACTTC	CASSLTSGGAMMNEQYF
TRBV11-2	TRBD1	TRBJ2-7	-	TGTGCCAGCAGCGCCGGGACAGGGTCCTACGAGCAGTACTTC	CASSAGTGSYEQYF
TRBV24-1	TRBD1	TRBJ1-2	few	TGTGCCACCAGTCACCGGGACAGAGGGGGCTACACCTTC	CATSHRDRGGYTF
TRBV2	-	TRBJ1-5	once	TGTGCCAGCAGGGAAGCCAGGGGCAATCAGCCCCAGCATTTT	CASREARGNQPQHF
TRBV9	TRBD1	TRBJ2-7	-	TGTGCCAGCAGTCCGGGACAGCTGTCCTACGAGCAGTACTTC	CASSPGQLSYEQYF
TRBV6-5	TRBD1	TRBJ1-2	-	TGTGCCAGCAGTTACGGGACAGACTACTATGGCTACACCTTC	CASSYGTDYYGYTF
TRBV24-1	TRBD2	TRBJ2-1	-	TGTGCCACCAGTCCGGGGGGGTCCAGCTACAATGAGCAGTTCTTC	CATSPGGSSYNEQFF
TRBV28	-	TRBJ1-5	-	TGTGCCGGGTCGCCCGGGGGTCGCTATAGCAATCAGCCCCAGCATTTT	CAGSPGGRYSNQPQHF
TRBV4-2	TRBD2	TRBJ2-7	-	TGTGCCAGCAGCCAGGCCTCCGGGACTAGCGGGAGTTACGAGCAGTACTTC	CASSQASGTSGSYEQYF
TRBV3-1/TRBV3-2	-	TRBJ1-2	once	TGTGCCAGCAGCCAAGGAGACAGATCGTTCTATGGCTACACCTTC	CASSQGDRSFYGYTF
TRBV27	-	TRBJ1-6	-	TGTGCCAGCAGCCCTGCAGAGGGGGTCCGGAATTCACCCCTCCACTTT	CASSPAEGVRNSPLHF
TRBV28	-	TRBJ2-2	-	TGTGCCAGCAGTCCGTCCGCCGGGTCGGCCAGGGTAGTATACACCGGGGAGCTGTTTTTT	CASSPSAGSARVVYTGELFF
TRBV5-4	TRBD1	TRBJ1-2	-	TGTGCCAGCAGCATCCCCCAGGGGGATCGGTATGGCTACACCTTC	CASSIPQGDRYGYTF
TRBV3-1/TRBV3-2	-	TRBJ2-7	-	TGTGCCAGCAGCCAAGTTCTGGACTTCTACGAGCAGTACTTC	CASSQVLDFYEQYF
TRBV20-1	-	TRBJ2-5	-	TGCAGTGCTAGTCAGGGCCAGGGAGAGACCCAGTACTTC	CSASQGQGETQYF
TRBV7-2	TRBD2	TRBJ2-7	-	TGTGCCAGCAGCTTAGCGAGCGGGAGCTCGTACGAGCAGTACTTC	CASSLASGSSYEQYF
TRBV5-1	-	TRBJ2-3	-	TGCGCCAGCAGCGCTGTAGTGAACACAGATACGCAGTATTTT	CASSAVVNTDTQYF
TRBV29-1	-	TRBJ2-6	-	TGCAGCGTCTACCGGGACTCTGGGGCCAACGTCCTGACTTTC	CSVYRDSGANVLTF
TRBV6-1	-	TRBJ2-5	-	TGTGCCAGCAGTGAAGGAGGGAAAGGGTCCCAGTACTTC	CASSEGGKGSQYF
TRBV6-6	-	TRBJ1-5	-	TGTGCCAGCAGGGTGACTTATAGCAATCAGCCCCAGCATTTT	CASRVTYSNQPQHF
TRBV5-1	TRBD1	TRBJ1-5	-	TGCGCCAGCTCTGAGGGGGCAAATCAGCCCCAGCATTTT	CASSEGANQPQHF